The next 15 T cell receptor beta chains were all read from a single sample in a study of T cells in localized non-small cell lung cancer. Profiled with immunoSEQ multiplex PCR; TCRdb holds only in-frame clones, not every one. Counted here are under 25,000 clones, about nine tenths occurring once; the ten biggest clones make up less than 4.5%. The sample in question was peripheral blood, obtained before any cancer treatment. The origin of the receptors is a male donor at least 60 years old with stage I squamous cell lung carcinoma.

This clone was picked up a small number of times. The CDR3 nucleotides read TGTGCCAGCAGCTTAGGGGTTATTGGACAGGGGTCCCACGAGCAGTACTTC. Protein product: CASSLGVIGQGSHEQYF. The chain uses TRBV7-2 and TRBJ2-7, with 9 bases that match TRBD1. This CDR3 region has 17 residues. In germline, CDR1 is SGHTA, CDR2 FQGNSA. J gave up 5 bases and V 1 base, and 12 bases lay outside the gene matches.

This clone was observed once. The V gene is TRBV12-5, the J gene TRBJ2-2; D is perhaps TRBD2 (6 bases). The V end was cut by 2 bases, the J end by 5 bases, with 18 bases between. There are 17 residues in the CDR3. From germline, CDR1 is LGHNT and CDR2 FRNRAP. CDR3 nucleotide sequence: TGTGCTAGTGGTTTGCCACCTCAGGGAGGACAAACCGGGGAGCTGTTTTTT. Its protein product is CASGLPPQGGQTGELFF.

The chain links TRBV7-2 to TRBJ1-4; D is unresolved. This CDR3 region has 15 residues. Trimming shortened V by 4 bases and J by 8 bases, and 17 bases separated the two germline ends. Per the germline V gene, CDR1 is SGHTA and CDR2 is FQGNSA. CDR3 DNA sequence: TGTGCCAGCAGCTCCGTCGCCGGTAGGAAAGAAAAACTGTTTTTT. It is translated as CASSSVAGRKEKLFF.

The chain joins TRBV19 to TRBJ1-1; D remains ambiguous. The V and J ends lost 5 bases and 2 bases respectively, with 15 bases between them. Germline V gives CDR1 LNHDA, CDR2 SQIVND (reference sequence). The CDR3 length is 15 residues. CDR3 protein: CASSPPRQTNTEAFF. The DNA for the CDR3 is TGTGCCAGTAGTCCCCCCCGACAAACTAACACTGAAGCTTTCTTT.

This rearrangement joins TRBV25-1 to TRBJ1-1; D is undetermined. The CDR3 spans 13 residues. V lost 4 bases, J lost 1 base, and 7 bases lay in between. Germline V CDR1 and CDR2: MGHDK, SYGVNS. Here the CDR3 DNA reads TGTGCCAGCAGTGTGCTTCGGAACACTGAAGCTTTCTTT. Residues: CASSVLRNTEAFF.

This clone has only one observation. CDR3 DNA sequence: TGTGCCAGCAGTTACGCGGACAGGGGGACTGTATTTGAGCAGTACTTC. Protein sequence: CASSYADRGTVFEQYF. The chain joins TRBV6-5 to TRBJ2-7; 10 bases map to TRBD1. The ends lost 2 bases at V and 7 bases at J; junction bases unmatched: 11. In germline, CDR1 is MNHEY, CDR2 SVGAGI. This CDR3 region has 16 residues.

The chain links TRBV6-5 to TRBJ1-1; D not certain. Germline-derived CDR1 and CDR2 are MNHEY and SVGAGI. The CDR3 covers 15 residues. V dropped 3 bases and J dropped 4 bases, with 15 bases sitting between them. The DNA of the CDR3 is TGTGCCAGCAGTTATCGCCCCGGACGGCCCACTGAAGCTTTCTTT. It specifies CASSYRPGRPTEAFF.

The chain recombines TRBV28 with TRBJ2-7; tentatively, D is TRBD2 (6 bases). The CDR3 sequence is 15 residues long. Trimming left V 3 bases short and J 2 bases short, with 14 bases between. CDR1 MDHEN and CDR2 SYDVKM come from the germline V gene. The CDR3 nucleotides are TGTGCCAGCAGTTTGGGACTCCGCTGGGCCTACGAGCAGTACTTC. Its translation is CASSLGLRWAYEQYF.

V and J are TRBV12-5 and TRBJ2-5; 8 bases line up with TRBD1. The germline CDR1 and CDR2 sequences are LGHNT and FRNRAP. This CDR3 is built from 15 residues. The ends lost 1 base at V and 2 bases at J; junction bases unmatched: 3. The chain's CDR3 is CASGLGQGPQETQYF. For the CDR3, the DNA is TGTGCTAGTGGTTTGGGACAGGGGCCTCAAGAGACCCAGTACTTC.

The rearrangement links TRBV4-3 to TRBJ1-4; tentative D call: TRBD1 (6 bases). The CDR3 runs to 14 residues. Trimming removed 0 bases from V and 10 bases from J, with 12 bases in between. Germline V gene sequence: CDR1 LGHNA, CDR2 YSLEER. CDR3 loop: CASSQETGTGKLFF. The CDR3 DNA is TGCGCCAGCAGCCAAGAAACAGGGACGGGAAAACTGTTTTTT.

The rearrangement joins TRBV9 to TRBJ2-7; maybe TRBD1 (6 bases). Germline V gives CDR1 SGDLS, CDR2 YYNGEE. Trimming cost V 3 bases and J 8 bases, with 15 bases left between them. The CDR3 totals 13 residues. The CDR3 DNA is TGTGCCAGCAGCGGAAGTCTGGGGGCTCAGCAGTACTTC. Its protein product is CASSGSLGAQQYF. Full variable domain (outside the CDR3, taken from reference TRBV9 and TRBJ2-7): DSGVTQTPKHLITATGQRVTLRCSPRSGDLSVYWYQQSLDQGLQFLIQYYNGEERAKGNILERFSAQQFPDLHSELNLSSLELGDSALYFCASSGSLGAQQYFGPGTRLTVT.

The CDR3: CASSLAQDQPQHF. In DNA form, the CDR3 reads TGTGCCAGCAGCTTAGCGCAGGATCAGCCCCAGCATTTT. V gene TRBV7-2 combines with J gene TRBJ1-5; D not resolved. Germline CDR1 is SGHTA and CDR2 is FQGNSA. V was clipped by 0 bases and J by 5 bases, with 5 bases between them. This CDR3 region has 13 residues. The variable domain in full, completed from reference TRBV7-2 and TRBJ1-5, reads GAGVSQSPSNKVTEKGKDVELRCDPISGHTALYWYRQSLGQGLEFLIYFQGNSAPDKSGLPSDRFSAERTGGSVSTLTIQRTQQEDSAVYLCASSLAQDQPQHFGDGTRLSIL.

The V call is TRBV9, the J call TRBJ1-3, with D unresolved. Between the trimmed V and J ends, which lost 3 bases and 0 bases, there was a span of 13 bases. CDR3 length equals 16 residues. Germline-derived CDR1 and CDR2 are SGDLS and YYNGEE. The CDR3 loop is CASSAQVGRSGNTIYF. The CDR3 nucleotides are TGTGCCAGCAGCGCCCAGGTGGGCCGCTCTGGAAACACCATATATTTT.

The J gene is TRBJ2-2, the V gene TRBV10-1; D is uncertain. This CDR3 is 13 amino acids long. V was shortened by 5 bases and J by 1 base, with 5 bases between the two germline ends. Germline V CDR1 and CDR2: WNHNN, SYGVQD (reference sequence). This CDR3 is CASSIGNTGELFF. CDR3 DNA sequence: TGCGCCAGCAGTATAGGGAACACCGGGGAGCTGTTTTTT.

This rearrangement joins TRBV19 to TRBJ2-6; D gene uncertain. Germline values: CDR1 LNHDA, CDR2 SQIVND (reference sequence). V shed 2 bases and J shed 2 bases, with 1 base lying between them. There are 13 residues in the CDR3. The CDR3 DNA sequence: TGTGCCAGTAGTATAACTGGGGCCAACGTCCTGACTTTC. Protein sequence: CASSITGANVLTF.